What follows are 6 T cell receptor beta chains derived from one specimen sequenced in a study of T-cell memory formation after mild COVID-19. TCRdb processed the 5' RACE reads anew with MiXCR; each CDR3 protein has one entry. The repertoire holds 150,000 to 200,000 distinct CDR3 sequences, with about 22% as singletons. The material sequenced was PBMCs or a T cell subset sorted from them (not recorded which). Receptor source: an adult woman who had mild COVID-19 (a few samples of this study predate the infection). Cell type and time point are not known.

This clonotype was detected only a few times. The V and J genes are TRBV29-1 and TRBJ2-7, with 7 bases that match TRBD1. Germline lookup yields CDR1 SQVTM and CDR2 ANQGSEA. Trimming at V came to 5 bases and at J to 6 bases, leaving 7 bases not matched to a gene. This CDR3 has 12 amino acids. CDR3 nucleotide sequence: TGCAGCGTTCTGACAGGGTATCCCGAGCAGTACTTC. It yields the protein CSVLTGYPEQYF.

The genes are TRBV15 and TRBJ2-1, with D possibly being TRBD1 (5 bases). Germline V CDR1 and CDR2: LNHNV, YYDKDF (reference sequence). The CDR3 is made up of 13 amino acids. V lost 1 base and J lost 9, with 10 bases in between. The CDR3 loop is CATSRVTGGEQFF. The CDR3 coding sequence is TGTGCCACCAGCAGAGTTACAGGTGGTGAGCAGTTCTTC.

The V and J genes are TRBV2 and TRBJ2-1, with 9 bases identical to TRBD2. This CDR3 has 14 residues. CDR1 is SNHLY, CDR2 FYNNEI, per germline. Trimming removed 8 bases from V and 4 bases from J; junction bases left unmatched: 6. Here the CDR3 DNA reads TGTGCCAGCGTAGCTAGCGGGGCTTACAATGAGCAGTTCTTC. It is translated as CASVASGAYNEQFF.

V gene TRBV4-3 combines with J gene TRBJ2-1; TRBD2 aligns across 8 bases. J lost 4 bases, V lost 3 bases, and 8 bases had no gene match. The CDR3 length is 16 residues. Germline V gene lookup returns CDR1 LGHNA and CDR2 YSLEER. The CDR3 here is CASSHPTSGDYNEQFF. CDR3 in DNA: TGCGCCAGCAGCCATCCTACTAGCGGAGATTACAATGAGCAGTTCTTC.

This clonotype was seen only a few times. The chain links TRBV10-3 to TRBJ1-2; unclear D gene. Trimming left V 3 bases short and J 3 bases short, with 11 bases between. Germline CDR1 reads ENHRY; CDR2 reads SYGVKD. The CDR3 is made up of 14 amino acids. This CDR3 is CAISDLEGDYGYTF. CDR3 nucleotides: TGTGCCATCAGTGATTTGGAGGGTGACTATGGCTACACCTTC.

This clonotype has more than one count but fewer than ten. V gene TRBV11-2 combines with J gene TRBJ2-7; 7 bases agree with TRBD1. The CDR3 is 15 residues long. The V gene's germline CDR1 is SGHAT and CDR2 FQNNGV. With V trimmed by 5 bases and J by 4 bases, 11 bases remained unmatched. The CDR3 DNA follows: TGTGCCAGCAGCCGAATGAGTGGGGGACAGTACGAGCAGTACTTC. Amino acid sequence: CASSRMSGGQYEQYF.